The T cell receptor (beta chain) described here comes from a study of blood T cell repertoires in COVID-19 (dated by TCRdb to the early 2020s). In terms of the full investigation: The collaborator samples originated in the United States, Italy and Spain and spanned the acute and convalescent phases of COVID-19. The sample metadata nearly always contained a de-identified subject ID, COVID-19 status, age in years and sex. Samples came from the ongoing ImmuneRACE study (first 160 participants) plus 1,254 subjects from 6 global collaborators. A freely available public database, intended as a resource for researchers studying the immune response to SARS-CoV-2, is where the repertoires were released. Where available, HLA class I and class II types were obtained from metadata supplied by the sample provider rather than from assay-based typing. The prospective study material was composed of cDNA or gDNA derived from T cells, B-cell-depleted T cells, or PBMCs. The dataset comprised deeply sampled blood TCRbeta repertoires from subjects exposed to, actively infected with, or recovered from COVID-19. Points the paper makes about the study in general: The quantity of clinical and demographic metadata differed by source and by participant and was supplied without curation.

Whole blood was collected in K2EDTA tubes by collaborating institutions according to the institutions' own protocols. Collaborator samples were shipped for TCRbeta analysis as frozen whole blood, isolated PBMCs, or DNA extracted from either sample type. The CDR3 starts with the cysteine, ends with the phenylalanine, and has 14 residues. Only the CDR3 DNA is retained, 42 bases long and in frame from the first base. V ends up 9 bases short and J 4 bases short, with an unmatched junction base count of 8. CDR1 is given as LNHDA and CDR2 as SQIVND, both from the germline V gene (reference sequence). TCRbeta CDR3 regions were amplified from genomic DNA using the immunoSEQ Assay, a bias-controlled multiplex PCR. Regarding the original processing steps: The number of nucleated cells in each sample was estimated from the amplification of reference gene primers within the assay. To quantify the absolute abundance of each unique TCRbeta CDR3 rearrangement, sequence reads were collapsed and filtered. For each sample, productive Simpson clonality was calculated as the square root of Simpson's diversity index over productive rearrangements. TCRdb holds this immuneACCESS table with in-frame rearrangements only. Some clones are missing; in checked studies, unresolved V genes explain under half, and the rest has no known cause. V, J and clone size are those of that table, while D and trimming were read from the DNA. This sample gives 150,000 or so clones in total; around 73% of them show up just once. The top ten clones comprise 9% to 10% of the sample.

Concerning this clone: What antigen it recognizes has not been identified. No clone much larger than this one lies a single base away; base qualities are absent.

The chain is made from TRBV19 and TRBJ1-5; 8 central bases correspond to TRBD1. Sequences were obtained from peripheral blood. This TCR was sampled from a woman aged 50 to 65 with active or convalescent COVID-19. The CDR3 has the sequence CASVQGAENQPQHF. The DNA is TGTGCCAGCGTGCAGGGGGCGGAAAATCAGCCCCAGCATTTT.